This record concerns one T cell receptor (beta chain) sequence. Its antigen is unknown. Trimming stripped 5 bases from V and 12 bases from J, with 8 bases between. Germline V gene lookup returns CDR1 MNHNY and CDR2 SVGAGI (reference sequence). This CDR3 has 11 amino acids. These data originate in a study of CD8 T cells in ankylosing spondylitis. Findings and caveats of the study: Within peripheral blood, clones linked to disease were CD8+ and relatively rare. Disease-linked clones reportedly showed significant enrichment in matched ankylosing spondylitis synovial fluid.

The authors made TCR beta libraries by quantitative 5'-RACE with molecular barcodes. Using its own MiXCR run on the 5' RACE reads, TCRdb lists one record per CDR3 protein. The sample lists around 250,000 distinct CDR3 sequences, roughly a third seen once, with approximately 4.6% in the top ten. The genes are TRBV6-6 and TRBJ1-6; possibly TRBD1 for D (5 bases). The origin of this receptor is a male donor with ankylosing spondylitis or in good health (not recorded which). Material for sequencing was blood, either unsorted or a sorted T cell fraction (not recorded which). The CDR3 loop reads CASSPGGPLHF. In nucleotides, the CDR3 is TGTGCCAGCAGTCCGGGGGGACCCCTCCACTTT.